Detailed here is one T cell receptor (beta chain). Its antigen is unknown. The germline V gene has CDR1 MDHEN and CDR2 SYDVKM. The CDR3 is 17 amino acids. V dropped 6 bases and J dropped 2 bases, with 22 bases sitting between them. This entry comes from a study of Ad26.COV2.S vaccination and SARS-CoV-2 variants. Study-wide background: Donor got 5x10^10 or 1x10^11 viral particles of Ad26.COV2.S. The study's findings and limits: Those who received the vaccine showed greater spike-specific TCR breadth than those given placebo.

Data came from immunoSEQ multiplex PCR; TCRdb stores just in-frame clones and leaves some out. Of some 520,000 clones listed, 70% to 90% are singletons. The sample's treatment: roughly 18 received Ad26.COV2.S at low or high dose, single or two shots; 5 received placebo; per-sample allocation not given. Day 63 after the first vaccine or placebo injection was the time point for sampling. The starting material was peripheral blood, obtained in a trial of Ad26.COV2.S vaccine versus placebo. The TCR was taken from a person aged 18 to 59 who received the Ad26.COV2.S COVID-19 vaccine or a placebo. V is TRBV28 and J is TRBJ1-2; D is unresolved. CDR3 amino acids: CASSEVLGGRSNYGYTF. In DNA form, the CDR3 reads TGTGCCAGCAGCGAGGTTCTTGGTGGCAGGTCCAACTATGGCTACACCTTC.